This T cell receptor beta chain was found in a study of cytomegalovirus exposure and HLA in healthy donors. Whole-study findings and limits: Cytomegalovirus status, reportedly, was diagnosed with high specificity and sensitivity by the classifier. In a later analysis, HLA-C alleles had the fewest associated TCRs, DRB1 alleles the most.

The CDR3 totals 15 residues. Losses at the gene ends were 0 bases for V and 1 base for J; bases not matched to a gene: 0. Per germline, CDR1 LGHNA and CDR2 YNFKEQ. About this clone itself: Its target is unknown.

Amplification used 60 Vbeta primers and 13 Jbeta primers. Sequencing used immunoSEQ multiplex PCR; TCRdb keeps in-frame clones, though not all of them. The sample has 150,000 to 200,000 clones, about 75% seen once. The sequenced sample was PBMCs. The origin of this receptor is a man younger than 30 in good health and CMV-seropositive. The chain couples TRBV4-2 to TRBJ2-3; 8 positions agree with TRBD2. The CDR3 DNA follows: TGTGCCAGCAGCCAAGAACTAGCGGGCACAGATACGCAGTATTTT. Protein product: CASSQELAGTDTQYF.